The clone carrying this T cell receptor (beta chain) showed up just a few times. The data are from a study of early stage breast cancer tumors. About the research overall: Of around 15 invasive breast tumors, about 12 were hormone receptor-positive, HER2-negative.

Germline CDR1 GTSNPN, CDR2 SVGIG (reference sequence). V was pared by 0 bases and J by 1 base, with 9 bases between. CDR3 length: 14 amino acids. TCRdb's table, derived via immunoSEQ multiplex PCR, lists solely in-frame clones and lacks some. The profile covers some 41,000 clones, with about 78% appearing a single time and 6.5% to 9% taken by the ten largest. The sequence was obtained from a person aged 45-65 years with breast cancer. The rearrangement joins TRBV30 to TRBJ1-1; D perhaps matches TRBD1 (6 bases). Sequencing was done on a sample of blood. The CDR3 loop reads CAWSVLGANTEAFF. The DNA for the CDR3 is TGTGCCTGGAGTGTGCTGGGGGCGAACACTGAAGCTTTCTTT. Full variable domain (remainder filled in from reference TRBV30 and TRBJ1-1): SQTIHQWPATLVQPVGSPLSLECTVEGTSNPNLYWYRQAAGRGLQLLFYSVGIGQISSEVPQNLSASRPQDRQFILSSKKLLLSDSGFYLCAWSVLGANTEAFFGQGTRLTVV.